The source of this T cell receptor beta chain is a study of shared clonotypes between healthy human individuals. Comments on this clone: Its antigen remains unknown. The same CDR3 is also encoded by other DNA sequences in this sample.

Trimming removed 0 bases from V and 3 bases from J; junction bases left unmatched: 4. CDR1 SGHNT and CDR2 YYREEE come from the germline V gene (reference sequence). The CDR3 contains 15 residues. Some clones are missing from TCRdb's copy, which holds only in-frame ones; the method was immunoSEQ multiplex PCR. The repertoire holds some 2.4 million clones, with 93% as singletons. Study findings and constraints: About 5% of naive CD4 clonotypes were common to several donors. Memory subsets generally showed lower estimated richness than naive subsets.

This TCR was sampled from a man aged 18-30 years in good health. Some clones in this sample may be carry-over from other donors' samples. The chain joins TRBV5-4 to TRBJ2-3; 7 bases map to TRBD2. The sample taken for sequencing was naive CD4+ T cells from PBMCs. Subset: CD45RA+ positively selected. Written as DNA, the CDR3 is TGTGCCAGCAGCTTGGGGGCTAGCGGAACAGATACGCAGTATTTT. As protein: CASSLGASGTDTQYF. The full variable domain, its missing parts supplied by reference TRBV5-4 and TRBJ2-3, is ETGVTQSPTHLIKTRGQQVTLRCSSQSGHNTVSWYQQALGQGPQFIFQYYREEENGRGNFPPRFSGLQFPNYSSELNVNALELDDSALYLCASSLGASGTDTQYFGPGTRLTVL.